The 23 T cell receptor beta chains listed next were all sequenced from one sample in a study of post-analysis software for immune sequencing data. For these TCRs, the target antigens are not known. Carried by the TCR beta cDNA libraries were unique molecular identifiers. Using its own MiXCR run on the PCR reads, TCRdb lists one record per CDR3 protein. The repertoire holds roughly 400,000 distinct CDR3 sequences, with 30% to 40% as singletons. Study outcomes and limitations: Five or six TRBV segments were significantly more frequent in patients than in controls. TRBV5-6, TRBV5-1 and TRBV20-1 were among these segments.

Source material: blood. Receptor source: a girl aged 2-9 years with multiple sclerosis.

J is TRBJ2-7 and V is TRBV28; TRBD2 matches at 9 bases. After removal of 7 bases from V and 6 bases from J, the junction contained 10 bases not matched to a gene. The V gene's germline CDR1 is MDHEN and CDR2 SYDVKM. There are 14 residues in the CDR3. The CDR3 loop reads CASTWTSETLEQYF. CDR3 coding DNA: TGTGCCAGCACCTGGACTAGCGAGACTCTCGAGCAGTACTTC.

This clonotype was counted between two and nine times. The chain carries TRBV28 and TRBJ1-4; 7 positions agree with TRBD1. J lost 8 bases, V lost 6 bases, and 12 bases had no gene match. The CDR3 consists of 15 residues. Per the germline V gene, CDR1 is MDHEN and CDR2 is SYDVKM. The CDR3 reads CASSKPQGEREKLFF. The CDR3 DNA follows: TGTGCCAGCAGCAAGCCTCAGGGGGAGCGGGAAAAACTGTTTTTT.

The gene calls are TRBV9 and TRBJ2-1; 8 bases map to TRBD1. Losses at the gene ends were 3 bases for V and 10 bases for J; bases not matched to a gene: 9. This CDR3 is built from 14 residues. Germline CDR1 and CDR2: SGDLS and YYNGEE. The CDR3 nucleotides are TGTGCCAGCAGCGGAGGGGACAGGCTTAGGGAGCAGTTCTTC. Translating gives CASSGGDRLREQFF.

The rearrangement joins TRBV20-1 to TRBJ2-7; tentative D call: TRBD1 (7 bases). CDR1 and CDR2 from the germline V gene are DFQATT and SNEGSKA (reference sequence). V was cut by 5 bases and J by 4 bases, with 15 bases left in between. This CDR3 is 13 amino acids long. The CDR3 nucleotides read TGCAGTGCTGCCGGCGGGACAGCGTACGAGCAGTACTTC. Translated: CSAAGGTAYEQYF.

The gene calls are TRBV14 and TRBJ2-1, with TRBD1 matching 12 bases. Germline values: CDR1 SGHDN, CDR2 FVKESK. The CDR3 extends over 17 amino acids. V shed 1 base, J shed 4 bases, and the junction held 5 bases outside the gene matches. CDR3 nucleotides: TGTGCCAGCAGCCAAGTCTTGGGACAGGGGGCTTACAATGAGCAGTTCTTC. This encodes CASSQVLGQGAYNEQFF.

The CDR3 region is CASSDLGGGYNEQFF. The CDR3 DNA reads TGTGCCAGCAGCGACCTCGGGGGGGGTTACAATGAGCAGTTCTTC. The chain is built from TRBV7-3 and TRBJ2-1; 8 positions match TRBD2. CDR1 and CDR2 from the germline V gene are SGHTA and FQGTGA. Trimming removed 5 bases from V and 4 bases from J; junction bases left unmatched: 7. CDR3 length: 15 amino acids.

V is TRBV5-1 and J is TRBJ2-1, with 8 bases matching TRBD2. Germline trimming cut 4 bases from V and 9 bases from J; bases unmatched to any gene: 15. The CDR3 extends over 16 amino acids. CDR1 and CDR2 (germline): SGHRS, YFSETQ. CDR3 residues: CASSDSGTSKSAEQFF. DNA of the CDR3: TGCGCCAGCAGCGACTCCGGGACTAGTAAAAGTGCTGAGCAGTTCTTC.

A few counts support this clonotype. The genes are TRBV7-9 and TRBJ1-2; D not certain. The CDR3 length is 13 residues. V was trimmed by 2 bases and J by 3 bases, leaving 7 bases between them. In germline, CDR1 is SEHNR, CDR2 FQNEAQ (reference sequence). The CDR3, as DNA: TGTGCCAGCAGCTTACGAGGTGACTATGGCTACACCTTC. It encodes CASSLRGDYGYTF. Drawing the rest from reference TRBV7-9 and TRBJ1-2, the complete variable domain is DTGVSQNPRHKITKRGQNVTFRCDPISEHNRLYWYRQTLGQGPEFLTYFQNEAQLEKSRLLSDRFSAERPKGSFSTLEIQRTEQGDSAMYLCASSLRGDYGYTFGSGTRLTVV.

This clonotype was seen more than once but under ten times. This chain joins TRBV20-1 and TRBJ2-7, with 11 nucleotides matching TRBD2. With 0 bases clipped from V and 0 bases from J, the junction kept 10 bases outside the gene matches. The CDR3 length is 18 residues. Germline loops: CDR1 DFQATT, CDR2 SNEGSKA (reference sequence). CDR3 residues: CSARDLILAGGASYEQYF. CDR3 nucleotide sequence: TGCAGTGCTAGAGATCTTATCCTAGCGGGAGGCGCCTCCTACGAGCAGTACTTC.

The table lists this clonotype with a few counts. The V call is TRBV20-1, the J call TRBJ1-2, with 8 bases that match TRBD1. Looked up from germline, CDR1 is DFQATT and CDR2 is SNEGSKA (reference sequence). The CDR3 length is 13 residues. The J segment lost 3 bases and the V segment lost 6 bases, leaving 6 bases of the junction unmatched. CDR3 DNA: TGCAGTGCCACAATGGACAGGGACTATGGCTACACCTTC. This sequence encodes CSATMDRDYGYTF.

This clonotype has a handful of counts. This rearrangement joins TRBV5-6 to TRBJ1-2; 7 nucleotides line up with TRBD1. Germline trimming cut 4 bases from V and 6 bases from J; bases unmatched to any gene: 9. Germline CDR1 and CDR2: SGHDT and YYEEEE. CDR3 length equals 14 residues. The CDR3 sequence: CASSRHGTVNGYTF. The CDR3 DNA sequence: TGTGCCAGCAGCCGGCACGGGACAGTGAATGGCTACACCTTC. Combining the CDR3 with reference TRBV5-6 and TRBJ1-2 gives the whole variable domain DAGVTQSPTHLIKTRGQQVTLRCSPKSGHDTVSWYQQALGQGPQFIFQYYEEEERQRGNFPDRFSGHQFPNYSSELNVNALLLGDSALYLCASSRHGTVNGYTFGSGTRLTVV.

The chain employs TRBV12-3 or TRBV12-4 and TRBJ1-2; D may be TRBD1 (5 bases). The germline V and J ends were trimmed by 6 bases and 4 bases, with 15 bases remaining between them. The CDR3 loop spans 14 amino acids. The CDR3 spells CASSPRYRSYGYTF. CDR3 nucleotides: TGTGCCAGCAGCCCACGCTACAGGAGCTATGGCTACACCTTC.

This clonotype was seen only a few times. The chain links TRBV29-1 to TRBJ2-1, with D perhaps TRBD1 or TRBD2 (6 bases each). Germline V CDR1 and CDR2: SQVTM, ANQGSEA. The CDR3 totals 16 residues. Trimming removed 3 bases from V and 0 bases from J, with 15 bases in between. The chain's CDR3 is CSVDEVGGSSYNEQFF. CDR3 coding DNA: TGCAGCGTTGATGAAGTGGGGGGCAGCTCCTACAATGAGCAGTTCTTC.

V gene TRBV20-1 combines with J gene TRBJ1-6; D is unclear. The V gene lost 0 bases and the J gene lost 5 bases, with 14 bases spanning the gap. Germline-derived CDR1 and CDR2 are DFQATT and SNEGSKA (reference sequence). This CDR3 is 16 amino acids long. CDR3 sequence (DNA): TGCAGTGCTAGAGATTCGGCTGAGACGGATAATTCACCCCTCCACTTT. It encodes CSARDSAETDNSPLHF.

This sequence joins TRBV7-3 and TRBJ2-6, with D uncertain. Germline V gives CDR1 SGHTA, CDR2 FQGTGA. V was shortened by 2 bases and J by 0 bases, with 11 bases between the two germline ends. CDR3 length: 17 residues. The CDR3: CASSLSGTRSGANVLTF. The CDR3 DNA is TGTGCCAGCAGCTTATCTGGCACCCGCTCTGGGGCCAACGTCCTGACTTTC.

This clonotype was seen ten or more times. The CDR3 is CASSGTGLYEQYF. The CDR3 DNA is TGCGCCAGCAGCGGGACAGGACTCTACGAGCAGTACTTC. V is TRBV10-2 and J is TRBJ2-7, with 8 bases aligning to TRBD1. V was pared by 6 bases and J by 3 bases, with 4 bases of the junction left unmatched. Germline V gives CDR1 WSHSY, CDR2 SAAADI. CDR3 length: 13 residues.

The gene calls are TRBV3-1 and TRBJ1-6, with D possibly matching TRBD1 (5 bases). Trimming took 1 base from V and 0 from J, leaving 10 bases between them. The CDR3 consists of 17 residues. CDR1 is LGHDT and CDR2 is YNNKEL in the germline V gene (reference sequence). Written as DNA, the CDR3 is TGTGCCAGCAGCCAAGGAATGGGGCTCTCCTATAATTCACCCCTCCACTTT. Translation gives CASSQGMGLSYNSPLHF.

This rearrangement joins TRBV6-5 to TRBJ2-1; TRBD2 might be the D (5 bases). This CDR3 has 13 residues. V was cut by 5 bases and J by 2 bases, with 7 bases left in between. Germline CDR1 is MNHEY and CDR2 is SVGAGI. The CDR3, as DNA: TGTGCCAGCAGTACTAGGACCTACAATGAGCAGTTCTTC. Amino acid sequence: CASSTRTYNEQFF.

The chain couples TRBV6-1 to TRBJ2-1; 9 nucleotides align to TRBD2. V dropped 11 bases and J dropped 5; count of bases not matched to a gene: 19. CDR1 is MNHNS, CDR2 SASEGT, per germline. The CDR3 is 17 residues long. The CDR3: CACNTRRRGGVDNEQFF. In DNA, the CDR3 is TGTGCCTGCAATACGCGGCGGCGGGGGGGCGTGGACAATGAGCAGTTCTTC.

The J gene is TRBJ1-4, the V gene TRBV20-1; D is unclear. The length of the CDR3 is 13 residues. Trimming left V 4 bases short and J 8 bases short, with 14 bases between. CDR1 is DFQATT, CDR2 SNEGSKA, per germline (reference sequence). CDR3 bases: TGCAGTGCTAACCCTACAGCGACCGAAAAACTGTTTTTT. It codes for CSANPTATEKLFF.

This clonotype appeared a few times. J is TRBJ2-3 and V is TRBV20-1; D may be TRBD2 (6 bases). Germline CDR1 reads DFQATT; CDR2 reads SNEGSKA (reference sequence). The ends were cut back, 2 bases at V and 6 bases at J, with 15 bases in the middle. The CDR3 covers 14 residues. In DNA, the CDR3 is TGCAGTGCTAGATATCGACTAGTGAGTGATACGCAGTATTTT. Encoded protein: CSARYRLVSDTQYF.

This clonotype has only a few counts. The chain couples TRBV5-6 to TRBJ2-7; unclear D gene. Trimming left V 3 bases short and J 3 bases short, with 10 bases between. Per the germline V gene, CDR1 is SGHDT and CDR2 is YYEEEE. This CDR3 has 13 amino acids. CDR3 residues: CASSSTDHYEQYF. The CDR3 DNA is TGTGCCAGCAGCTCTACCGACCACTACGAGCAGTACTTC.

This chain links TRBV12-3 or TRBV12-4 with TRBJ2-3, with a tentative D call TRBD2 (5 bases). V lost 7 bases to trimming and J lost 11 bases, with 25 bases between them. The CDR3 runs to 15 residues. CDR3 nucleotide sequence: TGTGCCAGCAACTCCTACGGGAACAAAATAGTACGGCAGTATTTT. Translating it yields CASNSYGNKIVRQYF.